This TCR beta chain was observed in a study of shared clonotypes between healthy human individuals. The CDR3 is 15 amino acids. CDR1 and CDR2 from the germline V gene are SGHAT and FQNNGV. The J segment lost 3 bases and the V segment lost 1 base, leaving 4 bases of the junction unmatched. Assay used: immunoSEQ multiplex PCR; TCRdb lists only in-frame clones, some missing. In the table there are millions of clones, roughly 94% of which are singletons. The chain carries TRBV11-2 and TRBJ2-3; 7 bases line up with TRBD2. Sequenced input: naive CD4+ T cells sorted from blood. Documented subset: CD45RA+ positively selected. The sequence was obtained from a man between 18 and 35 years old in good health. The CDR3 is CASSLVGGETDTQYF. CDR3 bases: TGTGCCAGCAGCTTAGTGGGGGGGGAGACAGATACGCAGTATTTT.